This T cell receptor (beta chain) originates from a study of OX40 agonist ivuxolimab in advanced cancers. Findings and limits, study-wide: CD4+ and CD8+ blood T cells expanded clonally by week 6 at 0.1 to 3.0 mg/kg. Expanded clones were, on average, more numerous in CD8+ T cells than in CD4+. Some patients without response likewise showed low normalized clonal expansion.

Autoimmune disease history or systemic immunosuppression meant exclusion. This CDR3 region has 16 residues. V lost 4 bases, J lost 2 bases, and 17 bases lay in between. Germline lookup yields CDR1 MNHNS and CDR2 SASEGT. Points on this clone: The antigen is undetermined.

Assay: immunoSEQ multiplex PCR; the TCRdb copy retains only in-frame clones and omits some. The sample has some 77,000 clones; approximately 85% are singletons. The receptor comes from an adult with an advanced solid tumor such as melanoma, head and neck, liver or kidney cancer. The sample consisted of CD4+ or CD8+ T cells sorted from blood, taken in a trial of the OX40 agonist ivuxolimab. The J gene is TRBJ2-5, the V gene TRBV6-1, with D unclear. The CDR3 sequence is CASSAGRTRRQETQYF. As DNA, the CDR3 is TGTGCCAGCAGTGCCGGACGAACAAGACGTCAAGAGACCCAGTACTTC.